Listed here are 19 T cell receptor beta chains from one sample, sequenced in a study of CD8 T cells in Susac syndrome. When the RNA was reverse transcribed, random hexamers were used with an input of about 0.5 to 1 ug. Each CDR3 protein gets one entry after TCRdb re-called the immunoSEQ multiplex PCR reads with MiXCR. The sample holds approximately 270,000 distinct CDR3 sequences; about 93% are singletons and the top ten take approximately 0.07%. The sequenced material came from CD4+ T cells from PBMCs. The receptors shown here come from a human donor with multiple sclerosis.

This chain uses TRBV6-5 with TRBJ2-2; D perhaps matches TRBD1 (5 bases). The germline V gene has CDR1 MNHEY and CDR2 SVGAGI. The CDR3 extends over 17 amino acids. Between the trimmed V and J ends, which lost 3 bases and 0 bases, there was a span of 14 bases. As DNA, the CDR3 is TGTGCCAGCAGTTATTTCACAGGCTCCGCGAACACCGGGGAGCTGTTTTTT. It is translated as CASSYFTGSANTGELFF.

The V gene is TRBV5-1, the J gene TRBJ2-7; the D gene is possibly TRBD2 (5 bases). Germline lookup yields CDR1 SGHRS and CDR2 YFSETQ. V dropped 4 bases and J dropped 3 bases, with 11 bases sitting between them. This CDR3 region has 13 residues. The CDR3 spells CASSPSGNYEQYF. CDR3 DNA sequence: TGCGCCAGCAGCCCGAGCGGAAACTACGAGCAGTACTTC.

This clonotype has just one count. V and J are TRBV20-1 and TRBJ2-3; D uncertain. The CDR3 consists of 15 residues. Trimming stripped 5 bases from V and 2 bases from J, with 17 bases between. Germline-derived CDR1 and CDR2 are DFQATT and SNEGSKA (reference sequence). The CDR3: CSARRPFDFTDTQYF. The DNA of the CDR3 is TGCAGTGCTCGGCGGCCGTTCGATTTCACAGATACGCAGTATTTT.

The V gene is TRBV4-1, the J gene TRBJ2-1, with D possibly being TRBD1 (5 bases). Germline V CDR1 and CDR2: MGHRA, YSYEKL. The CDR3 consists of 18 residues. The V end was cut by 1 base, the J end by 2 bases, with 18 bases between. As DNA, the CDR3 is TGCGCCAGCAGCCAAGCTACCCCCCAGGGTGTCGCCTACAATGAGCAGTTCTTC. This translates into CASSQATPQGVAYNEQFF.

The V call is TRBV6-2 or TRBV6-3, the J call TRBJ2-2; D is undetermined. Trimming shortened V by 6 bases and J by 4 bases, and 9 bases separated the two germline ends. CDR3 length equals 13 residues. CDR1 and CDR2 (germline): MNHEY, SVGEGT. The CDR3 loop reads CASRTWSTGELFF. CDR3 in DNA: TGTGCCAGCAGAACCTGGTCCACCGGGGAGCTGTTTTTT.

The chain is built from TRBV6-5 and TRBJ2-7; D tentatively reads TRBD1 or TRBD2 (5 bases each). With 7 bases removed from V and 3 bases from J, the gap between germline ends came to 16 bases. From germline, CDR1 is MNHEY and CDR2 SVGAGI. The CDR3 sequence is 14 residues long. The CDR3 is CASKERGLHYEQYF. DNA for the CDR3: TGTGCCAGCAAAGAACGGGGCCTTCACTACGAGCAGTACTTC.

J is TRBJ2-1 and V is TRBV20-1, with 9 positions matching TRBD2. The CDR3 loop spans 14 amino acids. Germline loops: CDR1 DFQATT, CDR2 SNEGSKA (reference sequence). With V trimmed by 3 bases and J by 3 bases, 3 bases remained unmatched. CDR3 in DNA: TGCAGTGCTAGCTCAGCGGGGGGCTACAATGAGCAGTTCTTC. This gives the protein CSASSAGGYNEQFF.

This chain connects TRBV3-1 to TRBJ1-1; D not resolved. V dropped 4 bases and J dropped 6 bases, with 12 bases sitting between them. The CDR3 is 13 amino acids. Germline loops: CDR1 LGHDT, CDR2 YNNKEL (reference sequence). In DNA form, the CDR3 reads TGTGCCAGCAGCCCCGGCCCCCGGTCTGAAGCTTTCTTT. It codes for CASSPGPRSEAFF.

This clonotype has a single count. This chain uses TRBV7-9 with TRBJ2-2; 10 bases are a match to TRBD2. From germline, CDR1 is SEHNR and CDR2 FQNEAQ (reference sequence). Unmatched junction bases numbered 5, after V lost 1 base and J lost 3 bases. The CDR3 spans 17 residues. CDR3 loop: CASSLGGTSEHTGELFF. For the CDR3, the DNA is TGTGCCAGCAGCTTAGGAGGGACTAGCGAGCACACCGGGGAGCTGTTTTTT.

The count of this clonotype is one. This rearrangement joins TRBV5-1 to TRBJ1-4; 8 positions match TRBD1. The length of the CDR3 is 16 residues. Germline-derived CDR1 and CDR2 are SGHRS and YFSETQ. V was clipped by 2 bases and J by 4 bases; unmatched bases: 7. The CDR3 reads CASSLAAGGYNEKLFF. As DNA, the CDR3 is TGCGCCAGCAGCTTAGCGGCAGGGGGCTATAATGAAAAACTGTTTTTT.

V is TRBV2 and J is TRBJ2-3, with 7 nucleotides matching TRBD2. Germline-derived CDR1 and CDR2 are SNHLY and FYNNEI. The CDR3 contains 12 residues. J gave up 11 bases and V 1 base, and 3 bases lay outside the gene matches. This CDR3 is CASSEEGRGQYF. The CDR3 DNA follows: TGTGCCAGCAGTGAAGAGGGGAGGGGGCAGTATTTT.

This clonotype was seen a few times. J is TRBJ1-2 and V is TRBV7-8; 10 bases line up with TRBD1. This CDR3 has 14 amino acids. V trimming: 3 bases; J trimming: 2 bases; junction bases outside the gene matches: 0. In germline, CDR1 is SGHVS, CDR2 FQNEAQ. The CDR3 bases are TGTGCCAGCAGCTTGGGACAGGGGAACTATGGCTACACCTTC. This gives the protein CASSLGQGNYGYTF.

The V call is TRBV3-1, the J call TRBJ2-5; no definite D call. The germline V and J ends were trimmed by 1 base and 2 bases, with 8 bases remaining between them. Germline V lookup: CDR1 LGHDT, CDR2 YNNKEL (reference sequence). This CDR3 has 14 amino acids. In DNA, the CDR3 is TGTGCCAGCAGCCAAGGAAGTGAACAAGAGACCCAGTACTTC. It yields the protein CASSQGSEQETQYF.

This chain joins TRBV6-1 and TRBJ1-1, with D maybe TRBD1 (5 bases). V lost 5 bases, J lost 5 bases, and 18 bases lay in between. Germline loops: CDR1 MNHNS, CDR2 SASEGT. The CDR3 spans 15 residues. CDR3 in amino acids: CASSPGRLQGTEAFF. In nucleotides, the CDR3 is TGTGCCAGCAGTCCGGGAAGGCTGCAGGGAACTGAAGCTTTCTTT.

The chain links TRBV6-6 to TRBJ2-2; D possibly corresponds to TRBD2 (5 bases). CDR3 length: 15 amino acids. CDR1 MNHNY and CDR2 SVGAGI come from the germline V gene (reference sequence). Trimming pared 2 bases from V and 2 bases from J, leaving 9 bases between. This CDR3 reads CASSYEGANTGELFF. The CDR3 DNA follows: TGTGCCAGCAGTTACGAGGGCGCCAACACCGGGGAGCTGTTTTTT.

The CDR3 bases are TGTGCCAGCAGCGTAGCTTTGGACGAAGAAGCTTTCTTT. Translation gives CASSVALDEEAFF. J is TRBJ1-1 and V is TRBV9; D remains ambiguous. Germline V gene sequence: CDR1 SGDLS, CDR2 YYNGEE. The V end was cut by 0 bases, the J end by 8 bases, with 11 bases between. This CDR3 comprises 13 residues. Based on the CDR3 plus reference TRBV9 and TRBJ1-1, the full variable domain is DSGVTQTPKHLITATGQRVTLRCSPRSGDLSVYWYQQSLDQGLQFLIQYYNGEERAKGNILERFSAQQFPDLHSELNLSSLELGDSALYFCASSVALDEEAFFGQGTRLTVV.

The chain links TRBV3-1 to TRBJ2-1; 8 nucleotides match TRBD2. V was pared by 6 bases and J by 7 bases, with 11 bases of the junction left unmatched. This CDR3 spans 15 amino acids. Per the germline V gene, CDR1 is LGHDT and CDR2 is YNNKEL (reference sequence). The DNA for the CDR3 is TGTGCCAGCAGATCCGGGACTAGAGGATCTAATGAGCAGTTCTTC. It codes for CASRSGTRGSNEQFF.

This chain joins TRBV20-1 and TRBJ2-3; 14 bases map to TRBD2. This CDR3 is 17 amino acids long. J was trimmed by 4 bases and V by 3 bases; bases with no gene match: 9. Germline CDR1 and CDR2: DFQATT and SNEGSKA (reference sequence). The DNA for the CDR3 is TGCAGTGCTAGGGGACTAGCGGGGGTAGGAGGCCCAGATACGCAGTATTTT. It yields the protein CSARGLAGVGGPDTQYF.

V and J are TRBV29-1 and TRBJ2-7, with 9 bases that match TRBD2. The J segment lost 6 bases and the V segment lost 1 base, leaving 7 bases of the junction unmatched. Germline-derived CDR1 and CDR2 are SQVTM and ANQGSEA. The CDR3 is made up of 14 amino acids. DNA of the CDR3: TGCAGCGTTGAAGGTGGCGGGAGGGGACCCGAGCAGTACGTC. Its protein product is CSVEGGGRGPEQYV.